What follows are 22 T cell receptor beta chains derived from one specimen sequenced in a study of cytomegalovirus exposure and HLA in healthy donors. Using immunoSEQ multiplex PCR, the repertoire was profiled, and TCRdb retains in-frame clones only, with some absent. The sample lists about 360,000 clones; 86% were seen once. Sequenced sample: PBMCs. The receptors stem from a woman between 18 and 29 years old in good health and CMV-seronegative.

V gene TRBV6-5 combines with J gene TRBJ1-1, with D possibly TRBD1 on 6 matching bases. This CDR3 is 15 amino acids long. V lost 8 bases to trimming and J lost 4 bases, with 20 bases between them. CDR1 and CDR2 (germline): MNHEY, SVGAGI. In DNA form, the CDR3 reads TGTGCCAGCTTTGGACAGAGGGGATGGGGCACTGAAGCTTTCTTT. Translated: CASFGQRGWGTEAFF.

The chain uses TRBV9 and TRBJ1-5; TRBD1 might be the D (5 bases). V was pared by 0 bases and J by 5 bases, with 9 bases between. Germline V gene sequence: CDR1 SGDLS, CDR2 YYNGEE. The CDR3 covers 14 residues. DNA for the CDR3: TGTGCCAGCAGCGTAGGGGGCAGTGATCAGCCCCAGCATTTT. Its protein is CASSVGGSDQPQHF.

This clone has only one observation. The V and J genes are TRBV19 and TRBJ2-2, with TRBD2 as a possible D gene (5 bases). V lost 5 bases to trimming and J lost 4 bases, with 14 bases between them. The CDR3 length is 15 residues. The germline gives CDR1 LNHDA, CDR2 SQIVND (reference sequence). The CDR3 nucleotides are TGTGCCAGTAGTCGAGGGTTCCGGGGCACCGGGGAGCTGTTTTTT. As protein: CASSRGFRGTGELFF.

In the case of this clone: Other DNA sequences of this sample code for an identical CDR3. The gene calls are TRBV30 and TRBJ1-1; tentatively, D is TRBD1 (6 bases). V gave up 2 bases and J gave up 1 base, with 8 bases separating them. CDR1 GTSNPN and CDR2 SVGIG come from the germline V gene (reference sequence). The CDR3 is made up of 13 amino acids. CDR3 sequence: CAWSPGQNTEAFF. The CDR3 DNA is TGTGCCTGGAGTCCGGGACAGAACACTGAAGCTTTCTTT.

A single count supports this clone. The CDR3 is CASRIGPRDGYTF. The CDR3 region has the DNA TGTGCCAGCAGGATAGGGCCGAGGGATGGCTACACCTTC. The genes are TRBV28 and TRBJ1-2; D is uncertain. CDR3 length: 13 residues. Germline assignment: CDR1 MDHEN and CDR2 SYDVKM. Trimming left V 6 bases short and J 6 bases short, with 14 bases between.

This chain uses TRBV7-7 with TRBJ2-1; D is perhaps TRBD1 (6 bases). This CDR3 has 19 amino acids. Trimming cost V 2 bases and J 3 bases, with 23 bases left between them. CDR1 and CDR2 from the germline V gene are SSHAT and FNYEAQ (reference sequence). The chain's CDR3 is CASSLRQVRGLNYYNEQFF. In DNA, the CDR3 is TGTGCCAGCAGCTTAAGGCAGGTAAGGGGGTTAAACTACTACAATGAGCAGTTCTTC.

The chain carries TRBV19 and TRBJ2-7, with 11 bases fitting TRBD2. V gave up 6 bases and J gave up 6 bases; unmatched junction bases: 10. CDR1 LNHDA and CDR2 SQIVND come from the germline V gene (reference sequence). The CDR3 totals 15 residues. The chain's CDR3 is CASRSLAGGFFEQYF. CDR3 bases: TGTGCCAGTAGATCCCTAGCGGGAGGATTCTTCGAGCAGTACTTC. The full variable domain, in which reference TRBV19 and TRBJ2-7 provide the parts outside the CDR3, is DGGITQSPKYLFRKEGQNVTLSCEQNLNHDAMYWYRQDPGQGLRLIYYSQIVNDFQKGDIAEGYSVSREKKESFPLTVTSAQKNPTAFYLCASRSLAGGFFEQYFGPGTRLTVT.

V and J are TRBV30 and TRBJ1-4; a weak D match, TRBD1 (5 bases). CDR3 length: 13 amino acids. V was clipped by 0 bases and J by 8 bases, with 10 bases between them. Germline V gene data show CDR1 as GTSNPN and CDR2 as SVGIG (reference sequence). Written as DNA, the CDR3 is TGTGCCTGGAGTGTACATGCAGGGGAAAAACTGTTTTTT. It yields the protein CAWSVHAGEKLFF. The full variable domain, rest sourced from reference TRBV30 and TRBJ1-4, is SQTIHQWPATLVQPVGSPLSLECTVEGTSNPNLYWYRQAAGRGLQLLFYSVGIGQISSEVPQNLSASRPQDRQFILSSKKLLLSDSGFYLCAWSVHAGEKLFFGSGTQLSVL.

V is TRBV28 and J is TRBJ2-3; weak D call: TRBD1 (5 bases). The length of the CDR3 is 14 residues. CDR1 and CDR2 (germline): MDHEN, SYDVKM. Trimming took off 5 bases at V and 0 bases at J, with 9 bases between the two ends. As DNA, the CDR3 is TGTGCCAGCAGTCGGACATCTAGCACAGATACGCAGTATTTT. This translates into CASSRTSSTDTQYF. The full variable domain, rest sourced from reference TRBV28 and TRBJ2-3, is DVKVTQSSRYLVKRTGEKVFLECVQDMDHENMFWYRQDPGLGLRLIYFSYDVKMKEKGDIPEGYSVSREKKERFSLILESASTNQTSMYLCASSRTSSTDTQYFGPGTRLTVL.

V gene TRBV19 combines with J gene TRBJ2-7; 11 bases map to TRBD2. The V segment lost 7 bases and the J segment 2 bases; nucleotides outside the gene matches: 7. Germline-derived CDR1 and CDR2 are LNHDA and SQIVND (reference sequence). The CDR3 consists of 15 residues. The CDR3 spells CASTPTSGSPYEQYF. CDR3 sequence (DNA): TGTGCCAGTACCCCTACTAGCGGGAGTCCCTACGAGCAGTACTTC.

This chain joins TRBV7-9 and TRBJ1-2; no definite D call. The CDR3 runs 13 residues. V lost 2 bases and J lost 0, with 4 bases in between. Per the germline V gene, CDR1 is SEHNR and CDR2 is FQNEAQ (reference sequence). The CDR3 DNA follows: TGTGCCAGCAGCTTAACGGCTAACTATGGCTACACCTTC. Translation: CASSLTANYGYTF.

This chain connects TRBV19 to TRBJ1-1; possible D gene TRBD1, 6 bases. CDR3 length: 15 amino acids. The germline gives CDR1 LNHDA, CDR2 SQIVND (reference sequence). The V end lost 3 bases, the J end lost 5 bases, and 16 bases lay between the germline ends. The CDR3 protein is CASSMGSWGLTEAFF. The CDR3 DNA reads TGTGCCAGTAGTATGGGCTCCTGGGGGCTTACTGAAGCTTTCTTT.

This rearrangement joins TRBV7-2 to TRBJ2-7; 7 bases align to TRBD2. Germline assignment: CDR1 SGHTA and CDR2 FQGNSA. V was pared by 4 bases and J by 6 bases, with 18 bases of the junction left unmatched. The length of the CDR3 is 17 residues. CDR3 DNA: TGTGCCAGCAGCTACTCGCCTAGCGGAACCCGGGGGTTCGAGCAGTACTTC. This sequence encodes CASSYSPSGTRGFEQYF.

The chain couples TRBV6-1 to TRBJ2-7, with a possible D match to TRBD1 (5 bases). Trimming cost V 6 bases and J 1 base, with 16 bases left between them. CDR3 length: 15 residues. The germline CDR1 and CDR2 sequences are MNHNS and SASEGT. CDR3 bases: TGTGCCAGCAGGTGGGATAGGGGTCCATCCTACGAGCAGTACTTC. Protein: CASRWDRGPSYEQYF.

The chain has TRBV5-6 and TRBJ2-1, with 7 bases lining up with TRBD2. V shed 0 bases and J 5 bases; nucleotides not matched to a gene: 2. CDR3 length: 14 amino acids. Germline V gene sequence: CDR1 SGHDT, CDR2 YYEEEE. The CDR3 region has the DNA TGTGCCAGCAGCTTGGCGGGAGGTAACAATGAGCAGTTCTTC. Amino acids: CASSLAGGNNEQFF.

J is TRBJ1-2 and V is TRBV5-1; tentative D call: TRBD1 (5 bases). Germline V gene lookup returns CDR1 SGHRS and CDR2 YFSETQ. V was clipped by 5 bases and J by 3 bases, with 11 bases between them. This CDR3 contains 13 residues. CDR3 region: CASRTTGDYGYTF. In nucleotides, the CDR3 is TGCGCCAGCAGGACGACGGGGGACTATGGCTACACCTTC.

The table lists this clone with a count of one. This rearrangement joins TRBV7-2 to TRBJ2-7, with a tentative D call TRBD2 (6 bases). The V end lost 0 bases, the J end lost 4 bases, and 13 bases lay between the germline ends. In germline, CDR1 is SGHTA, CDR2 FQGNSA. This CDR3 spans 15 amino acids. As DNA, the CDR3 is TGTGCCAGCAGCTTAGCCGGGACTTCCCTTTACGAGCAGTACTTC. Amino acids: CASSLAGTSLYEQYF. The full variable domain, completed using reference TRBV7-2 and TRBJ2-7, is GAGVSQSPSNKVTEKGKDVELRCDPISGHTALYWYRQSLGQGLEFLIYFQGNSAPDKSGLPSDRFSAERTGGSVSTLTIQRTQQEDSAVYLCASSLAGTSLYEQYFGPGTRLTVT.

The chain employs TRBV28 and TRBJ2-4; TRBD2 agrees at 8 bases. From germline, CDR1 is MDHEN and CDR2 SYDVKM. After removal of 5 bases from V and 10 bases from J, the junction contained 19 bases not matched to a gene. The CDR3 is made up of 17 amino acids. For the CDR3, the DNA is TGTGCCAGCAGTCCTATTACTAGGGGAGCGGGAGTTGAGATTCAGTACTTC. This translates into CASSPITRGAGVEIQYF.

The chain links TRBV28 to TRBJ2-1, with 8 bases identical to TRBD2. Germline trimming cut 5 bases from V and 4 bases from J; bases unmatched to any gene: 10. The germline V gene has CDR1 MDHEN and CDR2 SYDVKM. The CDR3 is 16 residues long. CDR3 DNA: TGTGCCAGCAGTACCCCGTACAGCGGGAGTTACAATGAGCAGTTCTTC. Protein: CASSTPYSGSYNEQFF.

CDR3 sequence (DNA): TGTGCCAGCAGTCCCTCGGGGAGGGGTGGCGCAGCGACCCAGTACTTC. Amino acid sequence: CASSPSGRGGAATQYF. The genes are TRBV28 and TRBJ2-5, with TRBD2 matching 7 bases. This CDR3 has 16 amino acids. The germline gives CDR1 MDHEN, CDR2 SYDVKM. The ends lost 5 bases at V and 7 bases at J; junction bases unmatched: 16.

The V gene is TRBV2, the J gene TRBJ2-7, with D perhaps matching TRBD1 (6 bases). Trimming removed 3 bases at V and 0 bases at J, with 12 bases between. The CDR3 is 15 residues long. The germline V gene has CDR1 SNHLY and CDR2 FYNNEI. The CDR3 is CASSEGTRGSYEQYF. The CDR3 nucleotides are TGTGCCAGCAGTGAGGGGACCAGGGGCTCCTACGAGCAGTACTTC.

In regard to this clone: Sequence at one end of the junction differs from germline and may be a read error. This chain connects TRBV2 to TRBJ1-1, with 7 bases fitting TRBD1. The CDR3 has 14 residues. The germline gives CDR1 SNHLY, CDR2 FYNNEI. The CDR3 coding sequence is TGTGCCAGCAGTGAGTGGCAGGGGGAGGCTGAGGCTTTCTTT. It codes for CASSEWQGEAEAFF.